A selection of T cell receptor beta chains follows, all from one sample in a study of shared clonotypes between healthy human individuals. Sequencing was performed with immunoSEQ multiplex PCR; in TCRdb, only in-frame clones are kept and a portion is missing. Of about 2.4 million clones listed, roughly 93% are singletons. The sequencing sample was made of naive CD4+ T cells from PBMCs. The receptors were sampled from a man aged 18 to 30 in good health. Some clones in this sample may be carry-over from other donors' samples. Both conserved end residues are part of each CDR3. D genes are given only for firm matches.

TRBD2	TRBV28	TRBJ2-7	TGTGCCAGCAGTTGGGGACTAGCGGACTTCTCCTACGAGCAGTACTTC	CASSWGLADFSYEQYF
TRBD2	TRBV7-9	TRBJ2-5	TGTGCCAGCAGCCCCCGGGTAGCGGGATCGGAGACCCAGTACTTC	CASSPRVAGSETQYF
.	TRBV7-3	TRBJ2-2	TGTGCCAGCAGCGAGTCCGGTGGCACCGGGGAGCTGTTTTTT	CASSESGGTGELFF
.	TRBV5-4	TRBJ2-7	TGTGCCAGCAGCCCCCGGGCGGCGGGAGAGCAGTACTTC	CASSPRAAGEQYF
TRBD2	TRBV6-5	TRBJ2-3	TGTGCCAGCAGTTACTCACTAGCGGGGGAGGATACGCAGTATTTT	CASSYSLAGEDTQYF
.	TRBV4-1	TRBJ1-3	TGCGCCAGCAGCCAGGGAAACACCATATATTTT	CASSQGNTIYF
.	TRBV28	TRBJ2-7	TGTGCCAGCAGCAATGCTGGATACGAGCAGTACTTC	CASSNAGYEQYF
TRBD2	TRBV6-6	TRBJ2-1	TGTGCCAGCAGTTTAGGACTAGCGGGTATGGGTGAGCAGTTCTTC	CASSLGLAGMGEQFF
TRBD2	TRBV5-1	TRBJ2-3	TGCGCCAGCAGCTTGGCGGGGGGAGGGCTCACAGATACGCAGTATTTT	CASSLAGGGLTDTQYF
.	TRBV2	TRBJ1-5	TGTGCCAGCAGTGGCGGAGGGGTCAATCAGCCCCAGCATTTT	CASSGGGVNQPQHF